The sequence of this T cell receptor beta chain was determined in a study of shared clonotypes between healthy human individuals. Profiled with immunoSEQ multiplex PCR; TCRdb holds only in-frame clones, not every one. The sample carries roughly 1,000,000 clones, around 82% recorded once. Trimming left V 2 bases short and J 5 bases short, with 19 bases between. This CDR3 region has 17 residues. Germline V CDR1 and CDR2: MNHNS, SASEGT. The rearrangement uses TRBV6-1 and TRBJ2-1; D gene unclear. The sequence was obtained from a man aged 18-30 years in good health. Some clones in this sample may be carry-over from other donors' samples. The specimen sequenced was memory CD4+ T cells from PBMCs. Subset meaning: CD45RA-negative fraction. The chain's CDR3 is CASSERPTSFHHNEQFF. CDR3 in DNA: TGTGCCAGCAGTGAAAGGCCCACTTCCTTTCACCACAATGAGCAGTTCTTC.